The sequence of this TCR beta chain was determined in a study of T cell repertoires in cytomegalovirus infection. Study details: Matching HLA type, along with CMV infection, was indicated by public TCR beta signatures. The study's findings and limits: Cumulative public TCR beta family frequency identified carriers of CMV plus the relevant HLA. Across the ex vivo response, the dominant clonotypes were HLA-C-restricted CMV-specific TCR beta clonotypes.

TCRdb re-analysed the reads in MiXCR, keeping a single row per CDR3 protein. The table has about 740,000 distinct CDR3 sequences, less than 40% seen once; the top ten hold 2.5% to 3%. There are a few counts of this clonotype. What it binds is not known. The sequence derives from a human donor in good health (CMV status not recorded). Some clones in this sample may be carry-over from other donors' samples. Sequences were obtained from PBMCs.

The chain's CDR3 is CSAVGATQGSNEKLFF. The DNA for the CDR3 is TGCAGCGCCGTTGGGGCAACACAGGGGTCTAATGAAAAACTGTTTTTT. The chain uses TRBV29-1 and TRBJ1-4; 7 nucleotides line up with TRBD1. Germline V gene data show CDR1 as SQVTM and CDR2 as ANQGSEA. Trimming at V came to 7 bases and at J to 3 bases, leaving 14 bases not matched to a gene. The CDR3 loop spans 16 amino acids. Full variable domain (outside the CDR3, taken from reference TRBV29-1 and TRBJ1-4): SAVISQKPSRDICQRGTSLTIQCQVDSQVTMMFWYRQQPGQSLTLIATANQGSEATYESGFVIDKFPISRPNLTFSTLTVSNMSPEDSSIYLCSAVGATQGSNEKLFFGSGTQLSVL.